This T cell receptor beta chain was profiled in a study of cytomegalovirus exposure and HLA in healthy donors. V shed 5 bases, J shed 4 bases, and the junction held 4 bases outside the gene matches. The germline CDR1 and CDR2 sequences are SGHDT and YYEEEE. This CDR3 comprises 13 residues. Study results and limitations: 150 to 200 TCR beta chains were listed as cytomegalovirus-associated.

A word on this clone: Its specificity is not known.

Sequencing used immunoSEQ multiplex PCR; TCRdb keeps in-frame clones, though not all of them. The table shows more than 95,000 clones, with approximately 94% occurring only once. The TCR originated in a woman between 18 and 30 years old in good health and CMV-seronegative. Sequencing was carried out using PBMCs. V usage is TRBV5-6 and J usage is TRBJ2-5, with TRBD1 identical over 8 bases. CDR3 sequence reads: CASSFTGGETQYF. The DNA for the CDR3 is TGTGCCAGCAGTTTTACAGGGGGAGAGACCCAGTACTTC.